The rows below give T cell receptor beta chains drawn from one sample of a study of cytomegalovirus exposure and HLA in healthy donors. Assay used: immunoSEQ multiplex PCR; TCRdb lists only in-frame clones, some missing. The sample shows roughly 100,000 clones, less than 85% of them seen only once. Sequencing was done on a sample of PBMCs. Receptors were obtained from a man aged 35 to 55 in good health and CMV-seropositive. Both conserved end residues are part of each CDR3. The order of the fields is clone size, V gene, D gene, J gene, CDR3 protein, CDR3 DNA. A D gene is named only where the DNA matches it firmly. The size of a clone is reported for some rows only, either as once, few or many, or as a class for expanded clones.

.	TRBV19	.	TRBJ2-7	CASSIVGTYEQYF	TGTGCCAGTAGTATAGTCGGTACCTACGAGCAGTACTTC
once	TRBV19	TRBD1	TRBJ1-2	CASSTPGQGVYGYTF	TGTGCCAGTAGTACTCCGGGACAGGGGGTCTATGGCTACACCTTC
once	TRBV4-1	TRBD1	TRBJ1-1	CASSLDRGNTEAFF	TGCGCCAGCAGCCTAGACAGGGGGAACACTGAAGCTTTCTTT
.	TRBV9	.	TRBJ2-7	CASSTAQGSYEQYF	TGTGCCAGCAGCACAGCTCAGGGGTCCTACGAGCAGTACTTC
.	TRBV11-3	.	TRBJ2-1	CASSSRVSGSYNEQFF	TGTGCCAGCAGCTCCCGGGTAAGCGGCTCCTACAATGAGCAGTTCTTC
.	TRBV7-6	.	TRBJ1-1	CASSLSGADVAFF	TGTGCCAGCAGCTTATCTGGGGCCGATGTGGCTTTCTTT
.	TRBV5-4	.	TRBJ2-7	CASSTRGLYEQYF	TGTGCCAGCAGCACCCGGGGTCTCTACGAGCAGTACTTC
.	TRBV14	TRBD1	TRBJ2-2	CASSLRTGGATGELFF	TGTGCCAGCAGCCTCCGGACAGGGGGCGCCACCGGGGAGCTGTTTTTT
.	TRBV15	.	TRBJ2-7	CATTGSQQGCPYEQYF	TGTGCCACCACCGGGTCGCAACAGGGTTGCCCCTACGAGCAGTACTTC
.	TRBV18	.	TRBJ2-7	CASSPQQGLLYEQYF	TGTGCCAGCTCACCCCAACAGGGTCTACTCTACGAGCAGTACTTC
.	TRBV7-2	TRBD1	TRBJ1-3	CASSFGWDRNYSGNTIYF	TGTGCCAGCAGCTTCGGGTGGGACAGGAATTACTCTGGAAACACCATATATTTT
few	TRBV27	TRBD2	TRBJ2-1	CASSPGTSGSNEQFF	TGTGCCAGCAGTCCCGGGACTAGCGGGTCGAATGAGCAGTTCTTC
few	TRBV11-2	.	TRBJ1-1	CASSLKAGGPNTEAFF	TGTGCCAGCAGCCTCAAAGCGGGAGGTCCGAACACTGAAGCTTTCTTT
.	TRBV25-1	.	TRBJ2-6	CASSEVTGVSGANVLTF	TGTGCCAGCAGTGAAGTCACCGGAGTATCTGGGGCCAACGTCCTGACTTTC
few	TRBV18	TRBD1	TRBJ1-3	CASSRTGNSGNTIYF	TGTGCCAGCTCACGGACAGGGAACTCTGGAAACACCATATATTTT
.	TRBV4-3	TRBD2	TRBJ2-5	CASSSSGGSGTQYF	TGCGCCAGCAGCTCCTCTGGCGGGAGTGGGACCCAGTACTTC
.	TRBV7-7	TRBD2	TRBJ2-1	CASSASGGSYNEQFF	TGTGCTAGCAGCGCTAGCGGGGGATCCTACAATGAGCAGTTCTTC
.	TRBV5-4	TRBD2	TRBJ2-5	CASSSGLAGAQETQYF	TGTGCCAGCAGCTCGGGACTAGCGGGGGCACAAGAGACCCAGTACTTC
.	TRBV13	TRBD2	TRBJ2-3	CASSQRRGASTDRQYF	TGTGCCAGCAGCCAAAGGCGGGGGGCCAGCACAGATAGGCAGTATTTT
few	TRBV5-1	.	TRBJ1-1	CASSFDSQGKGAEAFF	TGCGCCAGCAGCTTCGATTCACAGGGTAAAGGAGCTGAAGCTTTCTTT
.	TRBV7-2	TRBD1	TRBJ2-1	CASSHLRDRVEWTDDEQFF	TGTGCCAGCAGCCACCTCCGGGACAGGGTCGAATGGACTGACGATGAGCAGTTCTTC
once	TRBV7-6	.	TRBJ2-3	CASSREYLADTQYF	TGTGCCAGCAGCCGGGAGTACCTGGCAGATACGCAGTATTTT
.	TRBV5-6	TRBD1	TRBJ1-5	CASSFLGQTNQPQHF	TGTGCCAGCAGCTTTTTGGGACAGACTAATCAGCCCCAGCATTTT
.	TRBV7-2	.	TRBJ2-7	CASSKGVGTLYEQYF	TGTGCCAGCAGCAAGGGGGTCGGGACACTCTACGAGCAGTACTTC
.	TRBV27	.	TRBJ2-5	CASSTVLGVTQYF	TGTGCCAGCAGTACCGTCCTAGGAGTGACCCAGTACTTC
.	TRBV29-1	.	TRBJ2-4	CSVEEVGRAKNIQYF	TGCAGCGTTGAAGAGGTGGGGAGAGCCAAAAACATTCAGTACTTC
.	TRBV27	TRBD2	TRBJ2-1	CASSLASGGSIEQFF	TGTGCCAGCAGTTTAGCGAGCGGGGGGAGCATTGAGCAGTTCTTC
.	TRBV9	.	TRBJ2-3	CASSRLAPLGNTQYF	TGTGCCAGCAGCCGACTCGCCCCTCTAGGAAATACGCAGTATTTT
.	TRBV4-1	TRBD2	TRBJ2-6	CASSQVGLAGGPSGANVLTF	TGCGCCAGCAGCCAAGTGGGGCTAGCGGGAGGGCCAAGTGGGGCCAACGTCCTGACTTTC
.	TRBV19	.	TRBJ1-1	CASSMRGLNTEAFF	TGTGCCAGTAGTATGCGGGGATTGAACACTGAAGCTTTCTTT
.	TRBV27	TRBD1	TRBJ1-5	CASSLLLRRDRGKVGNQPQHF	TGTGCCAGCAGTCTCCTTCTCCGCCGGGACAGGGGGAAAGTCGGGAATCAGCCCCAGCATTTT